These 31 T cell receptor beta chains originate from one sample sequenced in a study of T cell responses to AZD1222 COVID-19 vaccine. Produced via immunoSEQ multiplex PCR; TCRdb's table is partial and in-frame only. The sample shows about 140,000 clones, around nine tenths of them seen only once. The specimen was peripheral blood, collected on day 0 of AZD1222 vaccination. The source of these receptors is an adult in good health.

This chain joins TRBV7-2 and TRBJ1-2; D uncertain. Germline loops: CDR1 SGHTA, CDR2 FQGNSA. Trimming removed 4 bases from V and 8 bases from J, with 17 bases in between. The CDR3 consists of 14 residues. CDR3 in amino acids: CASSSAVGLGGYTF. CDR3 in DNA: TGTGCCAGCAGCTCCGCCGTAGGCCTTGGAGGCTACACCTTC. The variable domain in full, with the rest retrieved from reference TRBV7-2 and TRBJ1-2, is GAGVSQSPSNKVTEKGKDVELRCDPISGHTALYWYRQSLGQGLEFLIYFQGNSAPDKSGLPSDRFSAERTGGSVSTLTIQRTQQEDSAVYLCASSSAVGLGGYTFGSGTRLTVV.

This chain connects TRBV6-2 or TRBV6-3 to TRBJ2-7; 13 nucleotides match TRBD2. There are 18 residues in the CDR3. In germline, CDR1 is MNHEY, CDR2 SVGEGT. V shed 0 bases and J 2 bases; nucleotides not matched to a gene: 7. The CDR3 DNA sequence: TGTGCCAGCAGTTACTCGCCACGGACTAGCGGGGGCCCCTACGAGCAGTACTTC. Encoded protein: CASSYSPRTSGGPYEQYF.

This chain uses TRBV5-4 with TRBJ2-5; 8 nucleotides match TRBD1. V gave up 4 bases and J gave up 5 bases; unmatched junction bases: 10. Germline V gene lookup returns CDR1 SGHNT and CDR2 YYREEE (reference sequence). This CDR3 has 15 residues. The DNA for the CDR3 is TGTGCCAGCAGCCTTGGACAGGGAATCGAGGAGACCCAGTACTTC. Its translation: CASSLGQGIEETQYF.

The rearrangement joins TRBV15 to TRBJ1-3; no clear D gene. CDR3 length: 14 amino acids. CDR1 is LNHNV and CDR2 is YYDKDF in the germline V gene (reference sequence). V was cut by 6 bases and J by 0 bases, with 9 bases left in between. CDR3 region: CATRDATSGNTIYF. The CDR3 nucleotides read TGTGCCACCAGGGACGCAACCTCTGGAAACACCATATATTTT.

The chain is built from TRBV4-1 and TRBJ1-4; 10 bases agree with TRBD1. The CDR3 has 15 amino acids. Looked up from germline, CDR1 is MGHRA and CDR2 is YSYEKL. J lost 8 bases, V lost 1 base, and 4 bases had no gene match. The CDR3 region is CASSQVGTGVEKLFF. The DNA of the CDR3 is TGCGCCAGCAGCCAAGTTGGGACAGGGGTAGAAAAACTGTTTTTT.

The chain uses TRBV28 and TRBJ1-5; 7 bases align to TRBD1. Germline assignment: CDR1 MDHEN and CDR2 SYDVKM. The CDR3 has 15 amino acids. Germline trimming cut 7 bases from V and 0 bases from J; bases unmatched to any gene: 6. CDR3 in amino acids: CASTQGGYSNQPQHF. DNA of the CDR3: TGTGCCAGCACCCAGGGGGGTTATAGCAATCAGCCCCAGCATTTT.

J is TRBJ2-1 and V is TRBV28; 8 nucleotides align to TRBD2. Germline assignment: CDR1 MDHEN and CDR2 SYDVKM. The CDR3 runs to 14 residues. Trimming at V came to 8 bases and at J to 3 bases, leaving 6 bases not matched to a gene. Here the CDR3 DNA reads TGTGCCAGCCTTCTAGCGGGTAACTACAATGAGCAGTTCTTC. Translation: CASLLAGNYNEQFF.

This chain links TRBV7-6 with TRBJ1-6, with a weak D call TRBD1 (5 bases). Trimming took 5 bases from V and 5 from J, leaving 31 bases between them. This CDR3 comprises 21 residues. Germline loops: CDR1 SGHVS, CDR2 FNYEAQ. DNA for the CDR3: TGTGCCAGCAGCCGCTACATTCAAAACCCCGGGACGGTGGGGGATAATTCACCCCTCCACTTT. Its translation is CASSRYIQNPGTVGDNSPLHF.

V usage is TRBV19 and J usage is TRBJ1-4; D not resolved. The CDR3 totals 15 residues. The V gene's germline CDR1 is LNHDA and CDR2 SQIVND (reference sequence). Trimming removed 7 bases at V and 4 bases at J, with 16 bases between. The CDR3 here is CASNAYGSSNEKLFF. In nucleotides, the CDR3 is TGTGCCAGTAACGCTTACGGGTCAAGTAATGAAAAACTGTTTTTT.

J is TRBJ1-4 and V is TRBV7-2, with 9 bases aligning to TRBD1. Germline CDR1 reads SGHTA; CDR2 reads FQGNSA. V shed 2 bases and J 7 bases; nucleotides not matched to a gene: 5. The CDR3 runs to 15 residues. The CDR3 DNA reads TGTGCCAGCAGCTTATCGGGACAGGGTAGTGAAAAACTGTTTTTT. Encoded protein: CASSLSGQGSEKLFF.

The chain joins TRBV5-1 to TRBJ2-2, with D maybe TRBD1 (6 bases). The germline V and J ends were trimmed by 0 bases and 4 bases, with 10 bases remaining between them. Germline assignment: CDR1 SGHRS and CDR2 YFSETQ. The CDR3 has 15 amino acids. The CDR3 here is CASSLDRVGTGELFF. CDR3 DNA: TGCGCCAGCAGCTTGGACAGGGTTGGCACCGGGGAGCTGTTTTTT.

The V call is TRBV27, the J call TRBJ2-7, with 7 bases identical to TRBD1. With V trimmed by 6 bases and J by 4 bases, 12 bases remained unmatched. The V gene's germline CDR1 is MNHEY and CDR2 SMNVEV (reference sequence). The CDR3 covers 15 residues. Here the CDR3 reads CASRPRTGGSYEQYF. The CDR3 nucleotides read TGTGCCAGCAGACCCCGGACAGGAGGATCTTACGAGCAGTACTTC.

The chain is built from TRBV6-6 and TRBJ1-2; D remains ambiguous. The CDR3 runs 15 residues. V was pared by 2 bases and J by 1 base, with 11 bases between. The germline CDR1 and CDR2 sequences are MNHNY and SVGAGI (reference sequence). DNA for the CDR3: TGTGCCAGCAGTTACCAGGAGGGTCTTAACTATGGCTACACCTTC. It is translated as CASSYQEGLNYGYTF.

The rearrangement joins TRBV4-1 to TRBJ1-2, with D maybe TRBD1 (6 bases). The length of the CDR3 is 16 residues. The V gene lost 1 base and the J gene lost 5 bases, with 17 bases spanning the gap. Germline V CDR1 and CDR2: MGHRA, YSYEKL. The chain's CDR3 is CASSQGGQGFTYGYTF. The CDR3 DNA is TGCGCCAGCAGCCAAGGAGGGCAGGGGTTCACTTATGGCTACACCTTC.

The chain is built from TRBV2 and TRBJ1-2, with TRBD1 matching over 7 bases. Germline CDR1 is SNHLY and CDR2 is FYNNEI. The length of the CDR3 is 14 residues. V lost 3 bases, J lost 6 bases, and 7 bases stayed unmatched. CDR3: CASSEEGASHGYTF. Written as DNA, the CDR3 is TGTGCCAGCAGTGAGGAGGGGGCAAGCCATGGCTACACCTTC.

This CDR3 reads CASSVETGTGIEAFF. The CDR3 DNA follows: TGTGCCAGCAGCGTAGAAACCGGGACAGGGATTGAAGCTTTCTTT. The chain links TRBV9 to TRBJ1-1, with 9 bases identical to TRBD1. The V gene end was trimmed by 0 bases and the J gene end by 7 bases; junction bases not matched to a gene: 7. This CDR3 contains 15 residues. Per germline, CDR1 SGDLS and CDR2 YYNGEE.

The rearrangement uses TRBV21-1 and TRBJ1-4. TRBV21-1 is labeled a pseudogene. The CDR3 contains 16 residues. CDR3 residues: CASSKGGTERQEKLFF. In nucleotides, the CDR3 is TGTGCCAGCAGCAAAGGAGGGACCGAACGTCAGGAAAAACTGTTTTTT.

The chain carries TRBV7-7 and TRBJ2-5; 14 positions match TRBD2. V trimming: 2 bases; J trimming: 4 bases; junction bases outside the gene matches: 6. Germline CDR1 is SSHAT and CDR2 is FNYEAQ (reference sequence). The CDR3 is made up of 17 amino acids. The CDR3 sequence is CASSLTGLAGGGETQYF. CDR3 bases: TGTGCCAGCAGCTTAACCGGACTAGCGGGAGGAGGAGAGACCCAGTACTTC.

There are a few counts of this clone. Other nucleotide sequences in the sample specify the same CDR3. The rearrangement links TRBV5-6 to TRBJ2-7; D gene ambiguous. The germline V gene has CDR1 SGHDT and CDR2 YYEEEE. V lost 1 base to trimming and J lost 0 bases, with 11 bases between them. This CDR3 is 15 amino acids long. CDR3 sequence reads: CASSLPSLSSYEQYF. The CDR3 coding sequence is TGTGCCAGCAGCTTGCCCTCTCTCAGCTCCTACGAGCAGTACTTC. The whole variable domain, filled in from reference TRBV5-6 and TRBJ2-7, reads DAGVTQSPTHLIKTRGQQVTLRCSPKSGHDTVSWYQQALGQGPQFIFQYYEEEERQRGNFPDRFSGHQFPNYSSELNVNALLLGDSALYLCASSLPSLSSYEQYFGPGTRLTVT.

This sequence joins TRBV30 and TRBJ1-1; possibly TRBD1 for D (5 bases). CDR1 and CDR2 from the germline V gene are GTSNPN and SVGIG (reference sequence). The V and J ends lost 5 bases and 8 bases respectively, with 21 bases between them. The CDR3 has 14 residues. The CDR3 here is CAWGRGEGQREAFF. As DNA, the CDR3 is TGTGCCTGGGGACGGGGGGAGGGGCAAAGGGAAGCTTTCTTT.

The chain couples TRBV4-3 to TRBJ2-4, with D possibly matching TRBD2 (6 bases). The CDR3 covers 16 residues. V dropped 4 bases and J dropped 6 bases, with 19 bases sitting between them. Germline values: CDR1 LGHNA, CDR2 YSLEER. DNA of the CDR3: TGCGCCAGCAGCCCGTCGCTTTCCAGGGAGGTAAACATTCAGTACTTC. Its protein is CASSPSLSREVNIQYF.

The V and J genes are TRBV19 and TRBJ1-1; possibly TRBD1 for D (5 bases). The CDR3 contains 14 residues. CDR1 is LNHDA and CDR2 is SQIVND in the germline V gene (reference sequence). V lost 7 bases to trimming and J lost 4 bases, with 16 bases between them. The CDR3 protein is CASTLGRAGTEAFF. The CDR3 DNA reads TGTGCCAGTACCCTGGGCAGGGCGGGCACTGAAGCTTTCTTT.

This clone appeared once. V and J are TRBV11-1 and TRBJ2-7; the match to TRBD2 covers 7 bases. This CDR3 spans 16 amino acids. V shed 2 bases, J shed 4 bases, and the junction held 11 bases outside the gene matches. Germline CDR1 reads SGHAT; CDR2 reads FQDESV (reference sequence). CDR3 amino acids: CASSLRRGGSFYEQYF. CDR3 DNA: TGTGCCAGCAGCTTACGTCGGGGCGGGAGCTTTTACGAGCAGTACTTC.

The chain is built from TRBV27 and TRBJ2-1; a weak D match, TRBD2 (5 bases). The CDR3 totals 14 residues. V gave up 1 base and J gave up 10 bases, with 14 bases separating them. Germline V gene data show CDR1 as MNHEY and CDR2 as SMNVEV (reference sequence). Here the CDR3 DNA reads TGTGCCAGCAGTTTATTGAGGGTGGGGAACGAGCAGTTCTTC. Encoded protein: CASSLLRVGNEQFF.

This chain joins TRBV7-2 and TRBJ2-2; 7 bases map to TRBD2. The CDR3 covers 14 residues. The ends lost 5 bases at V and 5 bases at J; junction bases unmatched: 5. From germline, CDR1 is SGHTA and CDR2 FQGNSA. CDR3 amino acids: CASSKGLQTGELFF. The CDR3 DNA reads TGTGCCAGCAGCAAGGGACTACAGACCGGGGAGCTGTTTTTT.

The rearrangement joins TRBV7-3 to TRBJ1-3; a possible D gene is TRBD1 (5 bases). This CDR3 has 13 residues. Germline CDR1 SGHTA, CDR2 FQGTGA. V was pared by 5 bases and J by 4 bases, with 9 bases between. The CDR3 DNA is TGTGCCAGCAGCCCGGGGGTCGGAAACACCATATATTTT. Protein product: CASSPGVGNTIYF.

The gene calls are TRBV5-1 and TRBJ2-7; maybe TRBD1 (6 bases). Trimming removed 0 bases from V and 6 bases from J, with 10 bases in between. The CDR3 is 13 residues long. CDR1 is SGHRS and CDR2 is YFSETQ in the germline V gene. For the CDR3, the DNA is TGCGCCAGCAGCTTGGAAGTCAGGGGCGAGCAGTACTTC. It translates to CASSLEVRGEQYF. Variable domain in full (rest from reference TRBV5-1 and TRBJ2-7): KAGVTQTPRYLIKTRGQQVTLSCSPISGHRSVSWYQQTPGQGLQFLFEYFSETQRNKGNFPGRFSGRQFSNSRSEMNVSTLELGDSALYLCASSLEVRGEQYFGPGTRLTVT.

The rearrangement joins TRBV6-5 to TRBJ2-7, with 9 bases identical to TRBD1. The germline V gene has CDR1 MNHEY and CDR2 SVGAGI. The V gene end was trimmed by 2 bases and the J gene end by 2 bases; junction bases not matched to a gene: 7. This CDR3 contains 16 residues. This CDR3 is CASSYGGTGRTYEQYF. CDR3 DNA sequence: TGTGCCAGCAGTTACGGGGGGACAGGGCGCACCTACGAGCAGTACTTC.

CDR3 sequence reads: CASRGVTEAFF. CDR3 nucleotides: TGCGCCAGCAGGGGGGTCACTGAAGCTTTCTTT. The V gene is TRBV4-1, the J gene TRBJ1-1; possible D gene TRBD1, 5 bases. This CDR3 spans 11 amino acids. From germline, CDR1 is MGHRA and CDR2 YSYEKL. V was trimmed by 6 bases and J by 4 bases, leaving 6 bases between them.

This rearrangement joins TRBV20-1 to TRBJ2-7; no reliable D call. The CDR3 has 11 residues. Trimming removed 6 bases at V and 6 bases at J, with 12 bases between. Germline CDR1 DFQATT, CDR2 SNEGSKA (reference sequence). The CDR3 reads CSASPTGEQYF. The CDR3 DNA sequence: TGCAGTGCCTCCCCGACTGGCGAGCAGTACTTC.

The chain joins TRBV11-3 to TRBJ2-5; D may correspond to TRBD1 or TRBD2 (5 bases each). The V end lost 1 base, the J end lost 2 bases, and 11 bases lay between the germline ends. The CDR3 covers 15 residues. Germline V gene sequence: CDR1 SGHNT, CDR2 YENEEA. The CDR3 spells CASSLAGTGQETQYF. Written as DNA, the CDR3 is TGTGCCAGCAGCTTAGCTGGGACGGGACAAGAGACCCAGTACTTC.